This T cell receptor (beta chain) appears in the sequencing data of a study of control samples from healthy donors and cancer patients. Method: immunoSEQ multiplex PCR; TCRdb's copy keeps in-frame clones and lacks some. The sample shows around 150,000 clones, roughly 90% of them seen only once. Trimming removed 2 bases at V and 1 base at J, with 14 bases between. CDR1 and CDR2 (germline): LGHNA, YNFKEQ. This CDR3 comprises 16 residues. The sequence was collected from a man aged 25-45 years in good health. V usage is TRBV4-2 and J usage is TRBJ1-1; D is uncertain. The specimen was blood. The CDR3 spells CASSQSGRRGNTEAFF. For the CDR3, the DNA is TGTGCCAGCAGCCAATCCGGCAGGCGGGGGAACACTGAAGCTTTCTTT.